The sample holds many counts of the clone carrying this T cell receptor (beta chain). Its target is unknown. Unique molecular identifiers were added to individual cDNA molecules. TCRdb analysed the 5' RACE reads with MiXCR anew, one entry per CDR3 protein. The sample contains 40,000 or so distinct CDR3 sequences, approximately 5.8% of which appear only once. The CDR3 loop spans 14 amino acids. CDR1 MNHNY and CDR2 SVGAGI come from the germline V gene (reference sequence). With 6 bases removed from V and 2 bases from J, the gap between germline ends came to 8 bases. This record belongs to a study of early T cells in non-severe SARS-CoV-2 infection. Whole-study results and caveats: Anti-spike CD8 responses were favored in VDJdb matching, and private and CD4 specificities were missed.

The rearrangement joins TRBV6-6 to TRBJ2-6; D may be TRBD1 or TRBD2 (5 bases each). The sequenced sample consisted of whole blood. The TCR comes from an adult who was a healthcare worker with PCR-confirmed SARS-CoV-2 infection or an uninfected control (not recorded which). The CDR3 DNA is TGTGCCAGCAGACGAGGGGCTGGGGCCAACGTCCTGACTTTC. Encoded protein: CASRRGAGANVLTF.